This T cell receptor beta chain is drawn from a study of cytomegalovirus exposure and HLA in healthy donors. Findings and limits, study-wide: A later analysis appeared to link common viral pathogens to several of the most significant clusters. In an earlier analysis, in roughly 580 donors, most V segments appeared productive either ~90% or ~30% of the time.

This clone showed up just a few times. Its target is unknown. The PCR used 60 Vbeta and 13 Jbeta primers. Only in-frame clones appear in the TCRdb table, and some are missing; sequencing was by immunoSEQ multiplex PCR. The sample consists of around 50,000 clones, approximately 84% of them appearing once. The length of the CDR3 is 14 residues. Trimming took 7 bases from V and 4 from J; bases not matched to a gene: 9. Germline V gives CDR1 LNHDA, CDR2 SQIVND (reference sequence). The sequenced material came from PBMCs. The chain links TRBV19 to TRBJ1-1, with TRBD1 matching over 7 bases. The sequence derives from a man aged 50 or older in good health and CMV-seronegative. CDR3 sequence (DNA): TGTGCCAGTATCGGGACAGCACAAGCCACTGAAGCTTTCTTT. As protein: CASIGTAQATEAFF.